The next 21 T cell receptor beta chains were all read from a single sample in a study of T cell clonotyping in hematopoietic cell transplantation listed by TCRdb under 2021. Sample time point, as interpreted from the label and publication: recipient sample about 28 days before transplant, after cytoreduction. Library creation used the immunoSEQ multiplex PCR assay. TCRdb took this table from immuneACCESS and kept in-frame rearrangements with V and J called. Such tables lack part of the clones; where checked against another copy, unresolved V genes explain under half of the gap, and the rest is unexplained. In all, the sample holds some 5,500 clones, and 70% to 90% of those were seen once. About 4% of the sample goes to the ten largest clones. The source material was peripheral blood mononuclear cells, sampled before stem cell transplant. These receptor sequences come from a man in his sixties with acute myeloid leukemia. Some clones in this sample may be carry-over from other donors' samples.

J is TRBJ1-1 and V is TRBV29-1; D is ambiguous. Trimming stripped 5 bases from V and 0 bases from J, with 10 bases between. There are 13 residues in the CDR3. Germline lookup yields CDR1 SQVTM and CDR2 ANQGSEA. CDR3 DNA: TGCAGCGTTTCCACGGCCTTGAACACTGAAGCTTTCTTT. It codes for CSVSTALNTEAFF.

On this clone itself: A read error may account for a junction end that differs from germline. The CDR3 reads CASSLGDGQTQYF. For the CDR3, the DNA is TGTGCTAGCAGCTTAGGGGACGGCCAGACCCAGTACTTC. The chain carries TRBV7-7 and TRBJ2-5; D is possibly TRBD1 or TRBD2 (5 bases each). Germline V CDR1 and CDR2: SSHAT, FNYEAQ (reference sequence). This CDR3 is 13 amino acids long.

This rearrangement joins TRBV5-5 to TRBJ1-4; TRBD1 is a possible D gene (5 bases). Germline CDR1 SGHKS, CDR2 YYEKEE (reference sequence). The V end was cut by 3 bases, the J end by 0 bases, with 18 bases between. The CDR3 runs 18 residues. The DNA of the CDR3 is TGTGCCAGCAGCTACGGCCCGGGGAGGGGTGCAACTAATGAAAAACTGTTTTTT. This encodes CASSYGPGRGATNEKLFF.

The rearrangement links TRBV29-1 to TRBJ2-7, with D maybe TRBD2 (6 bases). Germline V gives CDR1 SQVTM, CDR2 ANQGSEA. The CDR3 consists of 15 residues. Trimming removed 6 bases at V and 0 bases at J, with 18 bases between. CDR3 coding DNA: TGCAGCGTCGTGACGGGGTGGACTAACTCCTACGAGCAGTACTTC. Encoded protein: CSVVTGWTNSYEQYF.

The rearrangement joins TRBV7-2 to TRBJ1-1, with 10 nucleotides matching TRBD1. The germline gives CDR1 SGHTA, CDR2 FQGNSA. J lost 5 bases, V lost 0 bases, and 3 bases had no gene match. The CDR3 has 15 amino acids. The DNA for the CDR3 is TGTGCCAGCAGCTTAGCCGGACAGGGGGTAACTGAAGCTTTCTTT. This translates into CASSLAGQGVTEAFF. The full variable domain, rest sourced from reference TRBV7-2 and TRBJ1-1, is GAGVSQSPSNKVTEKGKDVELRCDPISGHTALYWYRQSLGQGLEFLIYFQGNSAPDKSGLPSDRFSAERTGGSVSTLTIQRTQQEDSAVYLCASSLAGQGVTEAFFGQGTRLTVV.

V usage is TRBV14 and J usage is TRBJ1-4, with a weak D call TRBD1 (6 bases). The germline V gene encodes CDR1 SGHDN and CDR2 FVKESK. The CDR3 totals 19 residues. V dropped 2 bases and J dropped 0 bases, with 19 bases sitting between them. The CDR3 bases are TGTGCCAGCAGCCAAAGGGGGGTACCGGTTCAAGCAACTAATGAAAAACTGTTTTTT. It codes for CASSQRGVPVQATNEKLFF.

The V call is TRBV19, the J call TRBJ2-5; D not resolved. V lost 1 base and J 2 bases, leaving 8 bases between the germline ends. The CDR3 length is 14 residues. In germline, CDR1 is LNHDA, CDR2 SQIVND (reference sequence). This chain's CDR3 is CASSIGTVQETQYF. The CDR3 bases are TGTGCCAGTAGTATAGGCACGGTACAAGAGACCCAGTACTTC.

The chain couples TRBV27 to TRBJ2-1; 12 positions match TRBD2. From germline, CDR1 is MNHEY and CDR2 SMNVEV (reference sequence). CDR3 length: 16 residues. V was clipped by 4 bases and J by 2 bases; unmatched bases: 3. CDR3 region: CASSSASGRAYNEQFF. Written as DNA, the CDR3 is TGTGCCAGCAGTTCCGCTAGCGGGAGGGCCTACAATGAGCAGTTCTTC.

The CDR3 sequence is CASSQEGSGGYNEQFF. For the CDR3, the DNA is TGTGCCAGCAGCCAAGAGGGTAGCGGGGGGTACAATGAGCAGTTCTTC. The chain has TRBV4-2 and TRBJ2-1; 10 nucleotides align to TRBD2. CDR1 and CDR2 (germline): LGHNA, YNFKEQ. The CDR3 has 16 residues. With V trimmed by 0 bases and J by 4 bases, 3 bases remained unmatched.

The V and J genes are TRBV6-1 and TRBJ1-4; D may be TRBD1 (6 bases). Germline V gene sequence: CDR1 MNHNS, CDR2 SASEGT. CDR3 length equals 15 residues. V lost 3 bases and J lost 4, with 12 bases in between. For the CDR3, the DNA is TGTGCCAGCAGTGAGACCGGGGGACATAATGAAAAACTGTTTTTT. It translates to CASSETGGHNEKLFF.

The V gene is TRBV4-1, the J gene TRBJ2-7; weak D call: TRBD2 (6 bases). V was trimmed by 2 bases and J by 0 bases, leaving 11 bases between them. Per the germline V gene, CDR1 is MGHRA and CDR2 is YSYEKL. The CDR3 extends over 15 amino acids. The chain's CDR3 is CASSQSPGDSYEQYF. CDR3 coding DNA: TGCGCCAGCAGCCAATCCCCGGGAGACTCCTACGAGCAGTACTTC.

This clone was recorded only once. The chain has TRBV30 and TRBJ2-5, with 8 bases fitting TRBD2. V lost 0 bases to trimming and J lost 5 bases; unmatched junction nucleotides: 8. The CDR3 spans 15 residues. Germline V gene sequence: CDR1 GTSNPN, CDR2 SVGIG (reference sequence). This CDR3 is CAWSVRSGGGETQYF. For the CDR3, the DNA is TGTGCCTGGAGTGTAAGAAGCGGGGGTGGTGAGACCCAGTACTTC. Based on the CDR3 plus reference TRBV30 and TRBJ2-5, the full variable domain is SQTIHQWPATLVQPVGSPLSLECTVEGTSNPNLYWYRQAAGRGLQLLFYSVGIGQISSEVPQNLSASRPQDRQFILSSKKLLLSDSGFYLCAWSVRSGGGETQYFGPGTRLLVL.

The J gene is TRBJ1-3, the V gene TRBV2, with 8 bases that match TRBD1. The germline V gene has CDR1 SNHLY and CDR2 FYNNEI. Trimming took 7 bases from V and 0 from J; bases not matched to a gene: 11. This CDR3 contains 17 residues. CDR3 nucleotides: TGTGCCAGCAAGGACAGGGCGGTCGGGGACTCTGGAAACACCATATATTTT. Protein: CASKDRAVGDSGNTIYF.

This chain uses TRBV28 with TRBJ1-1, with a tentative D call TRBD1 (5 bases). V was shortened by 3 bases and J by 10 bases, with 9 bases between the two germline ends. Germline V CDR1 and CDR2: MDHEN, SYDVKM. CDR3 size: 11 residues. The CDR3 coding sequence is TGTGCCAGCAGTTTGGGGGATCTAGCTTTCTTT. It codes for CASSLGDLAFF.

The chain recombines TRBV27 with TRBJ2-1; TRBD2 agrees at 7 bases. The CDR3 is 15 residues long. Germline CDR1 reads MNHEY; CDR2 reads SMNVEV (reference sequence). V dropped 2 bases and J dropped 4; count of bases not matched to a gene: 5. CDR3 region: CASSLASSGYNEQFF. The DNA of the CDR3 is TGTGCCAGCAGTTTAGCGTCTAGCGGATACAATGAGCAGTTCTTC.

This clone appeared a single time. The chain combines TRBV5-1 with TRBJ2-5, with TRBD2 matching over 10 bases. This CDR3 contains 15 residues. CDR1 and CDR2 (germline): SGHRS, YFSETQ. V trimming: 5 bases; J trimming: 5 bases; junction bases outside the gene matches: 9. CDR3 region: CASRNQRGGGETQYF. The CDR3 DNA reads TGCGCCAGCAGAAACCAGCGGGGGGGAGGGGAGACCCAGTACTTC.

The V and J genes are TRBV5-1 and TRBJ2-1; 8 bases are shared with TRBD2. CDR3 length: 16 residues. V trimming: 0 bases; J trimming: 9 bases; junction bases outside the gene matches: 11. Per germline, CDR1 SGHRS and CDR2 YFSETQ. This CDR3 is CASSLALAGGQVEQFF. The CDR3 DNA is TGCGCCAGCAGCTTGGCCCTCGCGGGGGGCCAAGTTGAGCAGTTCTTC.

V gene TRBV9 combines with J gene TRBJ1-1; 8 nucleotides match TRBD1. The CDR3 length is 15 residues. From germline, CDR1 is SGDLS and CDR2 YYNGEE. J lost 12 bases, V lost 0 bases, and 13 bases had no gene match. CDR3 in DNA: TGTGCCAGCAGCGTAGATATCAGGGGGCGTACCGGGCCTTTCTTT. Residues: CASSVDIRGRTGPFF.

J is TRBJ2-1 and V is TRBV7-6; 12 bases match TRBD2. CDR3 length: 18 amino acids. From germline, CDR1 is SGHVS and CDR2 FNYEAQ. V shed 5 bases and J 0 bases; nucleotides not matched to a gene: 8. CDR3 bases: TGTGCCAGCAGCCCCGGACTAGCGGGACTGAGCTCCTACAATGAGCAGTTCTTC. Amino acid sequence: CASSPGLAGLSSYNEQFF.

The chain links TRBV9 to TRBJ2-6; no definite D call. The length of the CDR3 is 15 residues. Germline lookup yields CDR1 SGDLS and CDR2 YYNGEE. The V and J ends lost 4 bases and 0 bases respectively, with 8 bases between them. The CDR3, as DNA: TGTGCCAGCAGCCCTCGGTACTCTGGGGCCAACGTCCTGACTTTC. Translation: CASSPRYSGANVLTF.

The chain links TRBV5-1 to TRBJ1-3, with 7 positions matching TRBD1. The CDR3 totals 17 residues. CDR1 is SGHRS, CDR2 YFSETQ, per germline. V lost 0 bases to trimming and J lost 0 bases; unmatched junction nucleotides: 6. CDR3 bases: TGCGCCAGCAGCTTGGCGACAGGGCTCAGCTCTGGAAACACCATATATTTT. The encoded protein is CASSLATGLSSGNTIYF. Looking up the rest from reference TRBV5-1 and TRBJ1-3 gives the full variable domain: KAGVTQTPRYLIKTRGQQVTLSCSPISGHRSVSWYQQTPGQGLQFLFEYFSETQRNKGNFPGRFSGRQFSNSRSEMNVSTLELGDSALYLCASSLATGLSSGNTIYFGEGSWLTVV.